The T cell receptor beta chain under discussion was sequenced for a study of cytomegalovirus exposure and HLA in healthy donors (dated by TCRdb to about 2017). For the study in its entirety: An earlier analysis of some 500 of the donors reported 250 to 300 Gb of sequence data and roughly 110 million unique TCR beta sequences from about 179 million T cells. An early release that covered roughly 600 HLA-typed donors contained around 300 gigabases of sequencing data and 70 million to 100 million unique TCR sequences. The genetic ancestry cluster associated with self-reported Caucasian donors included around 76% of the 398 genotyped donors. The study was designed to test whether signatures of past pathogen exposure could be identified by cataloging public T cell receptors. The study profiled the T cell repertoires of hundreds of subjects by immunosequencing and related them to cytomegalovirus serostatus. Along with the 666-subject first cohort, a separate validation cohort of over a hundred different subjects was used. To predict cytomegalovirus infection status, the study brought together high-throughput TCR immunosequencing, statistical association of individual TCRs with disease status, and machine learning. A later analysis re-examined previously published TCR beta repertoires from roughly 720 donors and added high-resolution HLA genotyping to investigate patterns of TCR occurrence. In the later analysis, no new phenotypic data were used to find candidate immune exposures; instead, reliance was placed on TCR beta sequences and their occurrence across donors. In an earlier analysis of 500 to 650 of the donors, high-throughput TCR beta sequencing was used to judge whether each TCR beta V gene segment behaved as functional or pseudogenic. Donor age, sex, ethnicity and CMV serostatus were collected together with the repertoire data. Genome-wide SNP genotypes for about 55% of the 666 donors were used in a later genetic analysis, which treated that subset as a discovery cohort. All discovery cohort repertoires had been generated using a single sequencing platform. HLA typing covered class I and class II loci at four-digit resolution. The number of donors typed differed by locus, with roughly 629-640 for A, B, C, DRB1 and DQB1, roughly 520 for DQA1, 600 to 610 for DPA1, and over 400 for DPB1. Because of strong linkage in the cohort, roughly five DR-DQ haplotypes were treated as single units for association and clustering. Among 300 to 500 genotyped donors of the cohort, an average of about 220,000 unique TCR beta nucleotide sequences was sequenced per donor, of which about 19% were non-productive. What the authors observed across the whole study: A total of fewer than 200 TCR beta chains were listed by the study as associated with cytomegalovirus. Strong co-occurrence of HLA alleles, especially DR and DQ, made assigning TCR associations to individual alleles difficult. A further reported finding was that TCR beta sequences accurately predicted the HLA-A and HLA-B alleles for most subjects in the first cohort. The 87-base-pair reads could not distinguish some IMGT-functional V segments, including TRBV6-2 and TRBV6-3, so those segments were excluded. At a false discovery rate of 0.05, a later analysis linked around 15,000 TCR beta sequences to specific HLA alleles. Correlated functional status among segregating V segments might reflect linkage disequilibrium, but an unknown experimental factor could not be ruled out. The authors suggested that the approach could potentially be extended to other disease states and immunological phenotypes. HLA typing was unavailable for some donors at each locus, so association tests used only the typed subset. A few of the identified cytomegalovirus-associated TCR beta chains were confirmed in vitro to be specific for cytomegalovirus antigens. In a later analysis, TCR association rates were found to vary across HLA loci, with the most associated TCRs seen for DRB1 alleles and the fewest for HLA-C alleles. In this cohort, only TCR beta chains were sequenced, and detectable features were limited by the absence of alpha or paired-chain data. Most CMV-associated TCR beta chains appeared to be HLA-restricted in a later analysis, and the HLA associations seemed to be driven largely by CMV exposure. Several of the top co-occurrence clusters appeared to be linked to parvovirus B19, influenza, CMV and Epstein-Barr virus, according to a later analysis. Cytomegalovirus status was reported to be diagnosed by the classifier with high specificity and sensitivity in both the original and validation cohorts. In an earlier analysis of 587 of the donors, most TCR beta V segments appeared in productive rearrangements about 90% or about 30% of the time, broadly matching IMGT annotations. The only immune exposure information available for the cohort was CMV serostatus. Compared with the approximately 670-donor mean, donors in an Asian-associated ancestry cluster had fewer N-insertions in productive TCRs, according to a later genetic analysis. An association between a missense DCLRE1C variant and V-gene and J-gene trimming of TCR beta chains was found in a later genetic analysis and replicated in an independent cohort. Across donors, most TCR sequences were observed very rarely, whereas some public TCRs were present in many individuals. Presence/absence analyses assumed roughly uniform sequencing depth across donors, an assumption that may not hold. A cluster of highly shared sequence variants was judged likely to be a technical artifact of the sequencing pipeline. Compared with equally common non-associated chains, HLA-associated TCR beta chains in a later analysis were more clonally expanded and had lower generation probabilities. The earlier analysis of 587 of the donors excluded roughly 16 rarely observed V segments, including chromosome 9 orphons, because counts were too low.

In total, around 600 healthy bone marrow donors made up the cohort. At the time of sampling, all cohort members were nominally healthy, though unrecorded immune exposures were likely present. The donor was CMV seropositive and was included in the group of approximately 310 seropositive cohort members. Every donor gave a peripheral blood sample, and the peripheral blood mononuclear cells from that sample were used for TCR beta sequencing. Genomic DNA was extracted from the blood cell samples with the Qiagen DNeasy Blood Extraction Kit. The CDR3 holds 14 amino acids from the cysteine to the phenylalanine. The entry retains the CDR3 DNA only, 42 bases that are in frame from base 1. CDR1 and CDR2 (SGHTA, FQGNSA) derive from the germline V gene. Deletion took 1 base off V and 4 bases off J, with a span of 7 bases between the germline ends. The library was built by means of the immunoSEQ multiplex PCR assay. For the multiplex PCR, a mixture combining 60 forward primers for TCR Vbeta segments and 13 reverse primers for TCR Jbeta segments was used. The CDR3 region of rearranged TCR beta genes was amplified from genomic DNA with a multiplex PCR assay. The Illumina HiSeq System was used to sequence the amplified TCR beta libraries as 87-base-pair reads. The study's own analysis went as follows. A later analysis tallied 75 million to 95 million unique TCR beta chains across the roughly 610 repertoires, and some 10 million of those chains were shared by two or more donors. Raw reads were error-corrected and collapsed into unique sequences by a nearest-neighbor algorithm in which closely related sequences were merged to remove PCR and sequencing errors. To assign V, D and J gene segments, CDR3 sequences were aligned to IMGT reference sequences. For a sequence to be retained, at least a six-nucleotide match to both a V gene segment and a J gene segment was required. A rearrangement was called productive if the CDR3 had no stop codons and remained in frame with V and J, and every other rearrangement was called non-productive. Following IMGT convention, CDR3 was defined as the stretch from the second conserved V-encoded cysteine up to the conserved J-encoded phenylalanine. Sequences without an unambiguous match to a single V gene segment were excluded from the earlier analysis of about 600 of the donors. An earlier analysis of 500 to 600 of the donors classified V segments as functional when productive rearrangements were above 56.7% and as segregating when the standard deviation between donors was above 5%. A statistical classification framework was built to diagnose cytomegalovirus status from the catalog of TCR beta chain sequences. A later analysis assigned V and J genes by comparing TCR nucleotide sequences with IMGT/GENE-DB human TR gene sequences. The TCRdist pipeline was used in a later analysis to assign CDR3 sequences and most-parsimonious VDJ recombination scenarios. In a later analysis, each TCR beta chain was defined by its CDR3 amino acid sequence together with its V-gene family, and reads without a unique V-gene family were excluded. A later analysis removed 600 or so highly shared, low-generation-probability nucleotide sequences to deal with suspected cross-contamination and a sequencing artifact. In a later analysis, a clonal expansion index was calculated for each public chain from normalized within-repertoire ranks of inferred template counts. In a later analysis, generation probabilities were computed with a VDJ recombination model fitted to out-of-frame rearrangements, and the resulting probabilities were checked against IGoR. In a later analysis, hypergeometric tests were used to score TCR-TCR, TCR-HLA and TCR-CMV co-occurrence, with a repertoire-size bias correction applied to TCR pairs. A later analysis estimated false discovery rates by permuting HLA or CMV assignments 20 times. A later analysis grouped co-occurring TCRs with DBSCAN, adding TCRdist sequence similarity when clustering within HLA-allele-positive subsets. For co-occurrence clustering, repertoires with fewer than 30,000 or more than 120,000 public chains were excluded, along with roughly five repertoires with anomalous nucleotide sharing. Drawn from immuneACCESS, this table holds only the in-frame rearrangements with V and J called that TCRdb kept. Clones are partly lost; checked studies trace under half to an unresolved V gene and leave the rest unexplained. V, J and clone size are those of that table, while D and trimming were read from the DNA. In all, the sample holds 150,000 to 200,000 clones, and 75% of those were seen once. About 7.7% of the sample goes to the ten largest clones.

To note about this clone: The clone's antigen remains unknown. No much larger clonotype is one base removed from it; base qualities were not supplied.

This clonotype originated in a woman aged 35 to 49 in good health and CMV-seropositive. The receptor chain draws on TRBV7-2 and TRBJ2-2; the D gene is perhaps TRBD2, from 5 matching bases. The sequencing sample was made of PBMCs. The nucleotide sequence is TGTGCCAGCAGCTTAGGCGGGTCCACCGGGGAGCTGTTTTTT. Its protein is CASSLGGSTGELFF.